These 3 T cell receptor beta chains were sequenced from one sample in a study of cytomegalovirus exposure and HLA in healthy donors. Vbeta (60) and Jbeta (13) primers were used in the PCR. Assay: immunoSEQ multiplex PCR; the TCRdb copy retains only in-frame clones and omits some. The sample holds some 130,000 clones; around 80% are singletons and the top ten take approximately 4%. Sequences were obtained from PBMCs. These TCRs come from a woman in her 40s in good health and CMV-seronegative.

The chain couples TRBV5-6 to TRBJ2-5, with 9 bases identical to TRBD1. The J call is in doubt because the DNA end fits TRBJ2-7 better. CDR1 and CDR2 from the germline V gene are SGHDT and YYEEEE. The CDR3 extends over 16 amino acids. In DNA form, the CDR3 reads TGTGCCAGCAGCCGAACAGGGGGCGAAGAATTCTACGAGCAGTACTTC. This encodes CASSRTGGEEFYEQYF.

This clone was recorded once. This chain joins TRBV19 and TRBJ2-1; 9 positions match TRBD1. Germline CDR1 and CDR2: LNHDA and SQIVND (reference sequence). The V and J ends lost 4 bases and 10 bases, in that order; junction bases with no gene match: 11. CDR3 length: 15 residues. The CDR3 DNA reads TGTGCCAGTAGTACCGGACAGGGGACCCCCACGGAGCAGTTCTTC. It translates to CASSTGQGTPTEQFF. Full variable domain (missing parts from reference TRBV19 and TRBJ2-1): DGGITQSPKYLFRKEGQNVTLSCEQNLNHDAMYWYRQDPGQGLRLIYYSQIVNDFQKGDIAEGYSVSREKKESFPLTVTSAQKNPTAFYLCASSTGQGTPTEQFFGPGTRLTVL.

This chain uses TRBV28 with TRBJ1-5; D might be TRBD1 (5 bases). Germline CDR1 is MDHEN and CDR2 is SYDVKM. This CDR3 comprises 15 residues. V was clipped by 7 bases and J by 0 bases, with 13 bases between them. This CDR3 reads CASNPGGNSNQPQHF. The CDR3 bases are TGTGCCAGCAACCCGGGGGGGAATAGCAATCAGCCCCAGCATTTT.